The clone carrying this TCR beta chain was seen a handful of times. This specimen belongs to a study of T cells of healthy individuals. V was shortened by 0 bases and J by 4 bases, with 6 bases between the two germline ends. In germline, CDR1 is LGHNT, CDR2 FRNRAP. The CDR3 has 13 residues. Using its own MiXCR run on the 5' RACE reads, TCRdb lists one record per CDR3 protein. Altogether around 63,000 distinct CDR3 sequences are present, around 16% being singletons, with the ten largest covering 4% to 5%. The sequence was collected from a human donor in good health. This chain uses TRBV12-5 with TRBJ1-1, with a weak D call TRBD1 (6 bases). CDR3 sequence reads: CASGLVQGTEAFF. CDR3 sequence (DNA): TGTGCTAGTGGTTTGGTACAGGGCACTGAAGCTTTCTTT.